The entry below describes one TCR beta chain. Its antigen is unknown. This sample is part of a study of OX40 agonist ivuxolimab in advanced cancers. Study background: Across the patients, intravenous ivuxolimab was delivered every 2 weeks at 0.01 to 10 mg/kg. Participants, around 80% male, averaged roughly 60 years of age, ranging from roughly 20 to 79.

Regarding the study as a whole: Clonal expansion from baseline to week 6 occurred in both CD4+ and CD8+ T cells.

TCRdb's copy holds only in-frame clones and misses some; the assay was immunoSEQ multiplex PCR. The sample consists of tens of thousands of clones, 84% of them appearing once. CDR1 and CDR2 (germline): PRHDT, FYEKMQ (reference sequence). CDR3 size: 15 residues. The V segment lost 5 bases and the J segment 4 bases; nucleotides outside the gene matches: 8. The sequence came from an adult with an advanced solid tumor such as melanoma, head and neck, liver or kidney cancer. The chain carries TRBV13 and TRBJ1-3; the match to TRBD1 covers 7 bases. This specimen consisted of CD4+ or CD8+ T cells sorted from blood, obtained in a trial of the OX40 agonist ivuxolimab. CDR3 sequence: CASSPGQRPGNTIYF. The CDR3 DNA is TGTGCCAGCAGCCCGGGACAGCGGCCCGGAAACACCATATATTTT.